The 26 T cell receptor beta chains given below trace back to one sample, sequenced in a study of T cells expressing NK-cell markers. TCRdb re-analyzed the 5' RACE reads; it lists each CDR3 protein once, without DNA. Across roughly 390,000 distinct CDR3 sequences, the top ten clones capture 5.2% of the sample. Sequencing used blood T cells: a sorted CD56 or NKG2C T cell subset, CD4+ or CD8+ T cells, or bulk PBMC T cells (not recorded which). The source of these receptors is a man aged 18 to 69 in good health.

CDR3 sequence reads: CASKPDRVGYEQYF. The rearrangement joins TRBV28 to TRBJ2-7; TCRdb names TRBD1, which stays unverified in the absence of DNA. CDR3 length: 14 residues. The germline V gene has CDR1 MDHEN and CDR2 SYDVKM.

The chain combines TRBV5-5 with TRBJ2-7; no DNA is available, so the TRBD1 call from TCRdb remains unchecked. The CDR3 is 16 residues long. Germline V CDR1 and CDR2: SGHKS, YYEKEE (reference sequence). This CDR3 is CASSLIRVAGAYEQYF.

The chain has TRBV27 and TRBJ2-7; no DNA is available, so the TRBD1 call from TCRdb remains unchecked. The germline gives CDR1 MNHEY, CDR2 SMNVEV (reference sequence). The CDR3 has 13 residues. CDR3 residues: CASSLKTGYEQYF.

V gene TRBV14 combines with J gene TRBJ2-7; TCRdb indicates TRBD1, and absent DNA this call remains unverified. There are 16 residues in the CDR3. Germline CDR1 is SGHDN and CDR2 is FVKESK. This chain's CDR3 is CASSQDGWNREYEQYF.

The CDR3 is CSATALPGGYTF. The chain is built from TRBV20-1 and TRBJ1-2. CDR1 is DFQATT, CDR2 SNEGSKA, per germline (reference sequence). The CDR3 runs 12 residues.

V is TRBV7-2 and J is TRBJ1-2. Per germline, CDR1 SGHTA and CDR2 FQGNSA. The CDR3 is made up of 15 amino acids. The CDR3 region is CASSMLDNRLYGYTF.

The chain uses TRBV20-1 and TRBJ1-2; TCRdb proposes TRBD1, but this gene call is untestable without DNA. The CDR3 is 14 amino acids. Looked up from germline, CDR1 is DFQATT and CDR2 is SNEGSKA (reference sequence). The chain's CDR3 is CSAKQGVGVYGYTF.

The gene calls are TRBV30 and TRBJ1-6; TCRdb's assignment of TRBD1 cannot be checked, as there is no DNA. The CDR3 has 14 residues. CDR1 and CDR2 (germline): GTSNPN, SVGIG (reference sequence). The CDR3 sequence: CAWRRQDPTWPLHF.

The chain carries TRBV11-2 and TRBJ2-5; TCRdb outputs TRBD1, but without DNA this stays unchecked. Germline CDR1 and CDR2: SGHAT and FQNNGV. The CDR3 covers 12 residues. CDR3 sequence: CASSLSGQTQYF.

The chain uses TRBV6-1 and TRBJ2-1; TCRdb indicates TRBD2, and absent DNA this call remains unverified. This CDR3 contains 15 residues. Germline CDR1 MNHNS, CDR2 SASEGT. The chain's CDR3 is CASSGLAGGFSEQFF.

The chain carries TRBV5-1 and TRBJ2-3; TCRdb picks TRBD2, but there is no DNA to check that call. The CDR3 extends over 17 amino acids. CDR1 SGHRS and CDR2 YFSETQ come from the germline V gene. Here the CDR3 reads CASSLAASSGGADTQYF.

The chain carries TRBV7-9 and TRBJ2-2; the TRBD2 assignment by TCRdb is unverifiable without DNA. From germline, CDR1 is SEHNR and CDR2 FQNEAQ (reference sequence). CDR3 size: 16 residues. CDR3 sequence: CASSFPGLSDTGELFF.

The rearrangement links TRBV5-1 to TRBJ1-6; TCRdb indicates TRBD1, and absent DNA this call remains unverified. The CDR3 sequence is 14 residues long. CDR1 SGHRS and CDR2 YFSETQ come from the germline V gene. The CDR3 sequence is CASSLDKGRSPLHF.

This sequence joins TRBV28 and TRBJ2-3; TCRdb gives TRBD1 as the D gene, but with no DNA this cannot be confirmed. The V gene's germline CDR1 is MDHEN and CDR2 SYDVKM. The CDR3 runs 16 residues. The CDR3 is CASPPLRGTSTDTQYF.

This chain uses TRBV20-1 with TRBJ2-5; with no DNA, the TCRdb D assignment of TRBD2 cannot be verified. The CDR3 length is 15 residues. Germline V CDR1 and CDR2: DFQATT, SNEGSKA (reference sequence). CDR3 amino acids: CSAPFFGAGRGTQYF.

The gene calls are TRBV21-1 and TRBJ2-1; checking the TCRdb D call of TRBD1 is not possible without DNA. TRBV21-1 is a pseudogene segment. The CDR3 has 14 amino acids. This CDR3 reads CACPQGPPWNEQFF.

The CDR3: CASSKSPGVLGTDTQYF. This sequence joins TRBV9 and TRBJ2-3; with no DNA, the TCRdb D assignment of TRBD1 cannot be verified. This CDR3 spans 17 amino acids. Germline CDR1 and CDR2: SGDLS and YYNGEE.

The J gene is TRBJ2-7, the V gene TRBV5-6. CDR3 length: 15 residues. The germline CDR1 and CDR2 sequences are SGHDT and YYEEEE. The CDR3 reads CASSLAQVPGGEQYF.

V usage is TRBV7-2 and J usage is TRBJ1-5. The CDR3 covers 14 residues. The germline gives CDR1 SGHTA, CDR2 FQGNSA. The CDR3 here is CASSFNTWDQPQHF. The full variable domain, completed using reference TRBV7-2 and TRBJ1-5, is GAGVSQSPSNKVTEKGKDVELRCDPISGHTALYWYRQSLGQGLEFLIYFQGNSAPDKSGLPSDRFSAERTGGSVSTLTIQRTQQEDSAVYLCASSFNTWDQPQHFGDGTRLSIL.

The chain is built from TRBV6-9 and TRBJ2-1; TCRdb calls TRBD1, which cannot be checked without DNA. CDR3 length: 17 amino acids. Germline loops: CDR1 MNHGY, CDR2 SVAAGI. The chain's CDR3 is CASKEGSDRTFYNEQFF.

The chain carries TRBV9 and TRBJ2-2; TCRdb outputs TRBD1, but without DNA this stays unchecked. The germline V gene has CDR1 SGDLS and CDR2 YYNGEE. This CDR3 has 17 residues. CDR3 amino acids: CASSARQGAVSTGELFF.

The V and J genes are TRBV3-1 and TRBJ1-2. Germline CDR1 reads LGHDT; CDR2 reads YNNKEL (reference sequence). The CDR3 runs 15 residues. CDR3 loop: CASSPTQTADYGYTF.

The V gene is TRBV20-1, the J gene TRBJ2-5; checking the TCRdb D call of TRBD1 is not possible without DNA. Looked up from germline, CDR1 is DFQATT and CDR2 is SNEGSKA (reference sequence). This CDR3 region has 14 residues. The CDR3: CSARPGVTGETQYF.

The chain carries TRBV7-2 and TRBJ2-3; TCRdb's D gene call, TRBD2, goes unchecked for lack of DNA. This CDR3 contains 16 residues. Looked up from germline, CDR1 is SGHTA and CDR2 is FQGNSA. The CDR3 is CASSLVKRGGTDTQYF.

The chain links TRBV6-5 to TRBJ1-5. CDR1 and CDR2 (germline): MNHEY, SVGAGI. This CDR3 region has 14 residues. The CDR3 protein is CASSWGPAGQPQHF.

CDR3 loop: CASSLRRDRASGELFF. This sequence joins TRBV27 and TRBJ2-2; TCRdb names TRBD1, which stays unverified in the absence of DNA. Germline V gives CDR1 MNHEY, CDR2 SMNVEV (reference sequence). The CDR3 loop spans 16 amino acids.